The T cell receptor (beta chain) described here comes from a study of T cell responses to AZD1222 COVID-19 vaccine (dated by TCRdb to the early 2020s). For the study in its entirety: AZD1222 recipients whose second dose came at about 4 weeks and those whose second dose came at about 12 weeks were combined into one group, since spike-specific TCR depth and breadth did not differ between the two schedules. A total of just over 230 trial participants underwent TCR sequencing, of whom under 220 had received two doses of AZD1222 and some 26 had received two doses of the MenACWY control vaccine. Trial participants were enrolled by age into subgroups of 18-55, 56-69 and 70-plus years, and around 150, 29 and 61 TCR-sequenced participants, respectively, were included in these subgroups.

Details on this clone: Which antigen it targets is not known. Base qualities are not provided; no much larger clone lies one nucleotide away.

Interpreted using the paper, the time point label stands for: baseline before first vaccination. Vaccinee samples came from UK trials COV001 and COV002, including a single-blind randomized controlled phase 2/3 trial of AZD1222 (ChAdOx1 nCoV-19) in healthy adults. For TCRbeta chain sequencing, PBMC samples from trial participants were taken at day 0 and at day 28 after the second dose. The CDR3 regions of human TCRbeta chains were analyzed by immunosequencing. The study's processing was this. TCRs in the repertoires were matched against a reference library of SARS-CoV-2-specific TCRs that had been generated with the MIRA antigen-specificity platform. Breadth was defined as the fraction of unique TCRs that were SARS-CoV-2-associated. Depth was defined as the fraction of total T cells that were SARS-CoV-2-associated. Each spike-specific TCR was assigned to its reactive spike region and to a CD4 or CD8 class using the MIRA data. Log10-transformed breadth and depth values were compared by one-way ANOVA with Sidak's multiple comparisons tests. Held by TCRdb, this immuneACCESS table contains in-frame sequences only and omits some clones. Under half of the omission traces to an unresolved V gene where checked; the cause of the rest is unknown. The V and J calls and the clone size are those of that table, but D and trimming were determined from the DNA. This sample has 95,000 to 150,000 clones in its table, and under 95% of those were observed once. The ten top clones hold approximately 5.1% of the sample.

Study-wide conclusions, independent of this receptor: Conclusions about previously exposed vaccinees are limited because only six or seven AZD1222 recipients were SARS-CoV-2 seropositive at baseline. The vaccine-associated CD4 TCRs covered the entire spike protein, and the dominant responses fell in regions 160-218 and 743-854. The 56-69-year group was small, and its depth increase did not reach significance, likely because of low power. Reportedly, close to half of the unique spike-specific TCRs recognized epitopes lying outside the regions that are mutated in the B.1.351 and B.1.1.7 variants. Spike-specific TCR breadth and depth rose significantly after two AZD1222 doses compared with day 0 and with MenACWY recipients. Because no day 14 peak-response samples were available, repertoires were characterized only after the peak T cell response. Most participants were white British and females outnumbered males, and the authors suggested that clonal diversity may have been underestimated.

Sequences SGHRS (CDR1) and YFSETQ (CDR2) are obtained from the germline V gene. Here V drops 4 bases and J drops 5 bases, and the junction holds 4 bases not matched to any gene. Its CDR3 holds 15 amino acids, cysteine through phenylalanine. The DNA shown is the 45-base CDR3, in frame from base 1. This receptor was obtained from an adult in good health. The sequence is built from TRBV5-1 and TRBJ1-6; 9 nucleotides in the junction match TRBD1. Here the sequenced sample was peripheral blood, taken on day 0 of AZD1222 vaccination. The DNA sequence follows: TGCGCCAGCAGCCTCGGGACAGGGAATAATTCACCCCTCCACTTT. The translation is CASSLGTGNNSPLHF.